A single T cell receptor beta chain is shown here with its context. Its antigen remains unidentified. Here immunoSEQ multiplex PCR was the method, and the copy in TCRdb shows in-frame clones only, minus some. Of 43,000 or so clones detected, 70% to 90% appear once; the ten largest clones hold less than 0.95%. The data are from a study of ipilimumab plus nivolumab after autologous stem cell transplantation. On the study more broadly: Median doses per patient: a few ipilimumab, under ten nivolumab. Myeloma patients were high-risk transplant-naive or relapsed within 3 years of first autologous transplant.

The V segment lost 7 bases and the J segment 7 bases; nucleotides outside the gene matches: 9. Germline assignment: CDR1 MGHRA and CDR2 YSYEKL. This CDR3 spans 14 amino acids. Study results and caveats: Per the authors, repertoire, Treg and microbiota data justify further study.

The chain couples TRBV4-1 to TRBJ2-1, with 8 bases lining up with TRBD1. The sample consisted of PBMCs, taken in a trial of ipilimumab plus nivolumab as post-transplant consolidation. The receptor was derived from a male donor with multiple myeloma. In DNA form, the CDR3 reads TGCGCCAGCACGGGGACAGGAATAAGGAATGAGCAGTTCTTC. Amino acids: CASTGTGIRNEQFF.